This T cell receptor (beta chain) was obtained from a study of technical replicates of blood from several donors. The CDR3 runs to 16 residues. Germline V lookup: CDR1 KGHSH, CDR2 LQKENI. With 3 bases removed from V and 0 bases from J, the gap between germline ends came to 14 bases. Sequenced by immunoSEQ multiplex PCR; TCRdb stores in-frame clones only, minus some. The data hold 60,000 to 70,000 clones, with more than 95% observed a single time. The sample comprised T cells isolated from PBMCs. The chain employs TRBV18 and TRBJ1-1; D possibly corresponds to TRBD1 (6 bases). This TCR came from a human donor in good health. The CDR3 reads CASSPKFGQMNTEAFF. The CDR3 DNA reads TGTGCCAGCTCACCGAAATTTGGACAGATGAACACTGAAGCTTTCTTT.